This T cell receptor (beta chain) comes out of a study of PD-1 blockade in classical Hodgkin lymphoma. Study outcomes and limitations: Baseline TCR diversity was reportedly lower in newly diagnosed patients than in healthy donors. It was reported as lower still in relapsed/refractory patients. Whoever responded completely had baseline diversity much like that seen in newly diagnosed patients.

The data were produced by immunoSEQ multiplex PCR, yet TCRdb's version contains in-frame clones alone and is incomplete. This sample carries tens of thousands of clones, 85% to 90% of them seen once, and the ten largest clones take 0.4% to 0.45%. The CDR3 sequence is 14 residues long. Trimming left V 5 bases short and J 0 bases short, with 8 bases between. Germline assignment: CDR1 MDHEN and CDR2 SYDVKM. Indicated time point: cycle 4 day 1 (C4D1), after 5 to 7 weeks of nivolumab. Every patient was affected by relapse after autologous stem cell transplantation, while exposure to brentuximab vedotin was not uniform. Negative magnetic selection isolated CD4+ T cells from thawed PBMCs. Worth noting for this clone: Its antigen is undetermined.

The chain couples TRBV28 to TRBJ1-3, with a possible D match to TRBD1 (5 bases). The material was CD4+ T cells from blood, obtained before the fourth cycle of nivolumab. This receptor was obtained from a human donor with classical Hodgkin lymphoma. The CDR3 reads CASSGTGSGNTIYF. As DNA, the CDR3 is TGTGCCAGCAGTGGTACAGGCTCTGGAAACACCATATATTTT.